Presented here are 12 T cell receptor beta chains from one specimen sequenced in a study of regulatory T cells in long-lasting Graves disease. Indicated time point: newly diagnosed GD, antithyroid drugs for less than 3 months. RNA isolated from PBMCs was used to make the TCR library. Building the TCR beta libraries relied on iRepertoire HTBI primers, and CDR3 regions underwent Arm-PCR. MiXCR, applied by TCRdb to the multiplex PCR reads, yields one record per CDR3 protein. The sample lists around 500,000 distinct CDR3 sequences, roughly 13% occurring once. The same sample was also used in a study of T cells in Graves' hyperthyroidism and ophthalmopathy.

The source material was peripheral blood mononuclear cells (PBMCs), sampled at new diagnosis, from a patient treated with antithyroid drugs. The receptors originated from a man aged 25-45 years with Graves disease.

Notes on this clonotype: This sequence may be a read error, since a much larger clone differs from it by one base. The genes are TRBV20-1 and TRBJ2-3; perhaps TRBD2 as D (6 bases). Trimming pared 3 bases from V and 2 bases from J, leaving 12 bases between. The CDR3 extends over 14 amino acids. Germline assignment: CDR1 DFQATT and CDR2 SNEGSKA (reference sequence). CDR3 protein: CSASGPSATDTQYF. CDR3 DNA: TGCAGTGCTAGCGGGCCTAGCGCCACAGATACGCAGTATTTT.

This clonotype was seen at least ten times. The chain links TRBV20-1 to TRBJ2-5; 7 nucleotides agree with TRBD2. The CDR3 has 17 residues. The trim removed 1 base at V and 5 bases at J, leaving 16 bases unmatched. Per the germline V gene, CDR1 is DFQATT and CDR2 is SNEGSKA (reference sequence). CDR3 sequence reads: CSARGDRAGTSEETQYF. The CDR3 nucleotides are TGCAGTGCTAGAGGCGATCGAGCGGGAACCTCGGAGGAGACCCAGTACTTC.

Many counts were recorded for this clonotype. This chain joins TRBV7-3 and TRBJ2-1, with 8 bases lining up with TRBD2. CDR1 is SGHTA, CDR2 FQGTGA, per germline. This CDR3 is 15 amino acids long. The V segment lost 4 bases and the J segment 4 bases; nucleotides outside the gene matches: 6. CDR3 amino acids: CASSSSGSWYNEQFF. CDR3 in DNA: TGTGCCAGCAGCTCAAGCGGGAGCTGGTACAATGAGCAGTTCTTC. Drawing the rest from reference TRBV7-3 and TRBJ2-1, the complete variable domain is GAGVSQTPSNKVTEKGKYVELRCDPISGHTALYWYRQSLGQGPEFLIYFQGTGAADDSGLPNDRFFAVRPEGSVSTLKIQRTERGDSAVYLCASSSSGSWYNEQFFGPGTRLTVL.

The chain joins TRBV7-8 to TRBJ2-7; TRBD2 matches at 13 bases. Germline V gives CDR1 SGHVS, CDR2 FQNEAQ. V lost 3 bases, J lost 1 base, and 9 bases stayed unmatched. There are 18 residues in the CDR3. CDR3 sequence: CASSLGRTSGSRSYEQYF. The CDR3 DNA reads TGTGCCAGCAGCTTGGGCCGGACTAGCGGGAGTAGGTCCTACGAGCAGTACTTC.

There are a few counts of this clonotype. This sequence joins TRBV10-3 and TRBJ2-7; D is undetermined. CDR1 and CDR2 from the germline V gene are ENHRY and SYGVKD. V was clipped by 8 bases and J by 7 bases, with 15 bases between them. The CDR3 has 12 residues. This chain's CDR3 is CAIGKMSGEQYF. In DNA form, the CDR3 reads TGTGCCATCGGTAAGATGTCTGGGGAGCAGTACTTC.

This clonotype came up a few times. The chain carries TRBV10-2 and TRBJ2-2; TRBD2 aligns across 11 bases. CDR3 length: 15 amino acids. Looked up from germline, CDR1 is WSHSY and CDR2 is SAAADI. The V gene end was trimmed by 6 bases and the J gene end by 3 bases; junction bases not matched to a gene: 3. CDR3 bases: TGCGCCAGCAGCACTAGCGGGAGATACACCGGGGAGCTGTTTTTT. It encodes CASSTSGRYTGELFF.

This clonotype was seen only a few times. The chain employs TRBV20-1 and TRBJ1-2; possibly TRBD1 for D (5 bases). The CDR3 runs to 12 residues. Trimming pared 4 bases from V and 2 bases from J, leaving 8 bases between. CDR1 is DFQATT and CDR2 is SNEGSKA in the germline V gene (reference sequence). In nucleotides, the CDR3 is TGCAGTGCTAACGAGGGGAACTATGGCTACACCTTC. This encodes CSANEGNYGYTF.

The J gene is TRBJ2-1, the V gene TRBV24-1, with 9 bases matching TRBD2. CDR1 and CDR2 from the germline V gene are KGHDR and SFDVKD. V trimming: 4 bases; J trimming: 8 bases; junction bases outside the gene matches: 11. The CDR3 length is 16 residues. The CDR3 sequence: CATSDLSGSRGDEQFF. In nucleotides, the CDR3 is TGTGCCACCAGTGACCTTAGCGGGAGTAGGGGCGATGAGCAGTTCTTC.

The sample holds many counts of this clonotype. The J gene is TRBJ2-5, the V gene TRBV28, with unresolved D. V lost 6 bases, J lost 6 bases, and 14 bases lay in between. The CDR3 consists of 13 residues. Per germline, CDR1 MDHEN and CDR2 SYDVKM. The chain's CDR3 is CASSRDTSKTQYF. CDR3 DNA sequence: TGTGCCAGCAGCCGCGACACCTCCAAGACCCAGTACTTC. Supplemented by reference TRBV28 and TRBJ2-5, the full variable domain reads DVKVTQSSRYLVKRTGEKVFLECVQDMDHENMFWYRQDPGLGLRLIYFSYDVKMKEKGDIPEGYSVSREKKERFSLILESASTNQTSMYLCASSRDTSKTQYFGPGTRLLVL.

The chain is built from TRBV9 and TRBJ1-1; TRBD1 agrees at 7 bases. The CDR3 length is 16 residues. The germline V gene encodes CDR1 SGDLS and CDR2 YYNGEE. Trimming removed 3 bases from V and 6 bases from J; junction bases left unmatched: 14. In DNA, the CDR3 is TGTGCCAGCAGCGGAAACCCCCGACAGGGTAGCCCTGAAGCTTTCTTT. Protein product: CASSGNPRQGSPEAFF.

CDR3 in DNA: TGTGCCAGCAGTTACTCGCTCCGGGTTACTAGCACAGATACGCAGTATTTT. This translates into CASSYSLRVTSTDTQYF. V usage is TRBV6-6 and J usage is TRBJ2-3; D gene unclear. V was cut by 0 bases and J by 0 bases, with 13 bases left in between. CDR1 MNHNY and CDR2 SVGAGI come from the germline V gene (reference sequence). The CDR3 spans 17 residues.

This clonotype was seen ten or more times. This CDR3 is CASSIGEQGNTEAFF. The CDR3 coding sequence is TGTGCCAGTAGTATTGGCGAACAGGGGAACACTGAAGCTTTCTTT. V usage is TRBV19 and J usage is TRBJ1-1; tentative D call: TRBD1 (6 bases). Germline CDR1 reads LNHDA; CDR2 reads SQIVND (reference sequence). Trimming removed 3 bases at V and 1 base at J, with 12 bases between. The CDR3 sequence is 15 residues long. The entire variable domain, with the rest obtained from reference TRBV19 and TRBJ1-1, is as follows: DGGITQSPKYLFRKEGQNVTLSCEQNLNHDAMYWYRQDPGQGLRLIYYSQIVNDFQKGDIAEGYSVSREKKESFPLTVTSAQKNPTAFYLCASSIGEQGNTEAFFGQGTRLTVV.